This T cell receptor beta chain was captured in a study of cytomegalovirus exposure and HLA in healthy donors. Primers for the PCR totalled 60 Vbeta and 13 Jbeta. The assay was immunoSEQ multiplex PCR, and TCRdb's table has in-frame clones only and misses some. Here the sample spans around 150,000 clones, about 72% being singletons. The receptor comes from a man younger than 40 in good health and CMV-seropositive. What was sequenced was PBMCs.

CDR3 in amino acids: CASSRTGGGDTQYF. CDR3 bases: TGTGCCAGCAGTCGGACAGGGGGAGGGGATACGCAGTATTTT. The V call is TRBV6-5, the J call TRBJ2-3; 10 bases agree with TRBD1. V lost 5 bases to trimming and J lost 6 bases; unmatched junction nucleotides: 5. This CDR3 spans 14 amino acids. Germline lookup yields CDR1 MNHEY and CDR2 SVGAGI.